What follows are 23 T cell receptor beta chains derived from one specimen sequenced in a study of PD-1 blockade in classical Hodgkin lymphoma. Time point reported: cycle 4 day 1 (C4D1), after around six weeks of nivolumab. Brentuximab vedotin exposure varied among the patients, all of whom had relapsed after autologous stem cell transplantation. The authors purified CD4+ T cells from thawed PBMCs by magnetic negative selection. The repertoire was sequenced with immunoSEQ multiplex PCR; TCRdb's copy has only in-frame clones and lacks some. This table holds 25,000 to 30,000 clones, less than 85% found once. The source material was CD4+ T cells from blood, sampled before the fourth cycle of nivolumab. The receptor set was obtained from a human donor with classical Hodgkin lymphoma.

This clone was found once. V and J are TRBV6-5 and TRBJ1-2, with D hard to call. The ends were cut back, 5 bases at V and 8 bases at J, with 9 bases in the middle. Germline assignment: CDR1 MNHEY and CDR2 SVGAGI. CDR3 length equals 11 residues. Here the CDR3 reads CASSEGRGYTF. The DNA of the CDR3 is TGTGCCAGCAGTGAAGGACGGGGCTACACCTTC.

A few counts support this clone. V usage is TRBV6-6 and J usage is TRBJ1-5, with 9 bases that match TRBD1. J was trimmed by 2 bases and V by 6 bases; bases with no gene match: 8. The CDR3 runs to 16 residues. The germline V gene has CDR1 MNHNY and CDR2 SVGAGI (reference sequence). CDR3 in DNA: TGTGCCAGCAGCACAGGGGGCGCCCGGGGCAATCAGCCCCAGCATTTT. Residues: CASSTGGARGNQPQHF.

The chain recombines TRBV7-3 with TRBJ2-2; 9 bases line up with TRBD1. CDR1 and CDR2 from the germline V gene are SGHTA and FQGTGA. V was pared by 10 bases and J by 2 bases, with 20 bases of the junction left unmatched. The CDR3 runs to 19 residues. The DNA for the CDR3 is TGTGCCAACGACCAAGAGTCGGACAGGGGTCAAGTAAACACCGGGGAGCTGTTTTTT. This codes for CANDQESDRGQVNTGELFF.

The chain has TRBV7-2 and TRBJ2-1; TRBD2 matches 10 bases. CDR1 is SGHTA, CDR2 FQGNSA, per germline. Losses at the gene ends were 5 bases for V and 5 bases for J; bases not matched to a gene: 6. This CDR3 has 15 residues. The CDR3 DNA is TGTGCCAGCAGCCCCAGCGGGGGGGCCAACAATGAGCAGTTCTTC. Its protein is CASSPSGGANNEQFF.

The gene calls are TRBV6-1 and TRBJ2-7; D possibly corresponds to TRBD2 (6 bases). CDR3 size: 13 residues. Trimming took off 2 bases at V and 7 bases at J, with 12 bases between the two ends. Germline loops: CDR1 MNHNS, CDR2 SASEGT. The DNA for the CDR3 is TGTGCCAGCAGTGAAATGGCTGGGGGGGAGCAGTACTTC. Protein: CASSEMAGGEQYF.

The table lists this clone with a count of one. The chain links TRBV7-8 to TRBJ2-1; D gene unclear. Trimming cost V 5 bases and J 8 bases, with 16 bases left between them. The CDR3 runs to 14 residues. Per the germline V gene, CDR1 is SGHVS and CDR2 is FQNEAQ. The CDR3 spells CASSLYSGVHEQFF. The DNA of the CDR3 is TGTGCCAGCAGCCTCTACAGTGGGGTGCATGAGCAGTTCTTC. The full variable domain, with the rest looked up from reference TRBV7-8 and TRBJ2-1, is GAGVSQSPRYKVAKRGQDVALRCDPISGHVSLFWYQQALGQGPEFLTYFQNEAQLDKSGLPSDRFFAERPEGSVSTLKIQRTQQEDSAVYLCASSLYSGVHEQFFGPGTRLTVL.

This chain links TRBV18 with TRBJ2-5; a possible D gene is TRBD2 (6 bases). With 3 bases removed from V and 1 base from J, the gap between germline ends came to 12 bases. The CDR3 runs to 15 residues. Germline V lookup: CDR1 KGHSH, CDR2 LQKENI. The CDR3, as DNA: TGTGCCAGCTCACCCGGGACGGGAGCCCAAGAGACCCAGTACTTC. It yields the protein CASSPGTGAQETQYF.

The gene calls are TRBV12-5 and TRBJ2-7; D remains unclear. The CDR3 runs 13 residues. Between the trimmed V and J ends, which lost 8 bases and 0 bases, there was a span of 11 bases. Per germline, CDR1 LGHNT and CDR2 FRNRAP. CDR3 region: CASRWMTSYEQYF. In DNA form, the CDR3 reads TGTGCTAGTCGCTGGATGACCTCCTACGAGCAGTACTTC.

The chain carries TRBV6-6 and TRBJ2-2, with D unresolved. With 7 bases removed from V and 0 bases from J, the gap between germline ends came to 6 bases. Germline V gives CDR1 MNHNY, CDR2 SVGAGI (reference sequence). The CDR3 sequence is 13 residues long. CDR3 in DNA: TGTGCCAGCATGACTTCGAACACCGGGGAGCTGTTTTTT. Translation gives CASMTSNTGELFF.

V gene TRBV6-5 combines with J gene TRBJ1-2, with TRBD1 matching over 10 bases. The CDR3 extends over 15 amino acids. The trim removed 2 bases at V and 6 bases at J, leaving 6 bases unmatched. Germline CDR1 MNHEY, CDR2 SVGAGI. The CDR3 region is CASSYPGQGRNGYTF. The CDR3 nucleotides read TGTGCCAGCAGTTACCCGGGACAGGGGAGGAATGGCTACACCTTC.

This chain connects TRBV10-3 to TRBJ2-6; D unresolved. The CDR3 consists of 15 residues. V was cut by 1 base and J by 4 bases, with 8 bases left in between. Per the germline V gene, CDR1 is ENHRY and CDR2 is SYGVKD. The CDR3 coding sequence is TGTGCCATCAGTGAGTGGGGTTCCGGGGCCAACGTCCTGACTTTC. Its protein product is CAISEWGSGANVLTF.

The DNA of the CDR3 is TGTGCCAGCAGCACCAGACAGGGTCAAGATACGCAGTATTTT. This encodes CASSTRQGQDTQYF. The chain carries TRBV7-9 and TRBJ2-3, with 7 bases matching TRBD1. Unmatched junction bases numbered 7, after V lost 5 bases and J lost 5 bases. CDR3 length: 14 amino acids. Per germline, CDR1 SEHNR and CDR2 FQNEAQ (reference sequence).

The CDR3: CASSQDGGPNLLYEQYF. CDR3 bases: TGTGCCAGCAGCCAAGATGGGGGACCAAACCTCCTCTACGAGCAGTACTTC. The genes are TRBV4-2 and TRBJ2-7; perhaps D is TRBD1 or TRBD2 (5 bases each). Germline V gives CDR1 LGHNA, CDR2 YNFKEQ. V was shortened by 0 bases and J by 3 bases, with 18 bases between the two germline ends. The CDR3 totals 17 residues.

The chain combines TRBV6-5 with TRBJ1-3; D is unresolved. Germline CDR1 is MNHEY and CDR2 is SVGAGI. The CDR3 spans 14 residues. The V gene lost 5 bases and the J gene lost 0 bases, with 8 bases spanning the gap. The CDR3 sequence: CASSRGGSGNTIYF. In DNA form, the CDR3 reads TGTGCCAGCAGTCGGGGAGGCTCTGGAAACACCATATATTTT.

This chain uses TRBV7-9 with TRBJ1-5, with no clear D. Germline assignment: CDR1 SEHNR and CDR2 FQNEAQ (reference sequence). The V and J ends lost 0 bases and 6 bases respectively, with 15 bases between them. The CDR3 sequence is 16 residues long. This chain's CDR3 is CASSLAPLDGAQPQHF. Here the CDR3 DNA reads TGTGCCAGCAGCTTAGCCCCACTGGACGGAGCTCAGCCCCAGCATTTT.

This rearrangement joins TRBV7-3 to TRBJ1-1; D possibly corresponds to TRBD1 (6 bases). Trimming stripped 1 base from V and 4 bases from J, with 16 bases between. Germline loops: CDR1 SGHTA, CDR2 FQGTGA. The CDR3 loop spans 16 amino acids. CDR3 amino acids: CASSLIGGGLTTEAFF. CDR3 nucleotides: TGTGCCAGCAGCTTAATTGGAGGGGGATTGACCACTGAAGCTTTCTTT. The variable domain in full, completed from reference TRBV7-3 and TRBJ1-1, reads GAGVSQTPSNKVTEKGKYVELRCDPISGHTALYWYRQSLGQGPEFLIYFQGTGAADDSGLPNDRFFAVRPEGSVSTLKIQRTERGDSAVYLCASSLIGGGLTTEAFFGQGTRLTVV.

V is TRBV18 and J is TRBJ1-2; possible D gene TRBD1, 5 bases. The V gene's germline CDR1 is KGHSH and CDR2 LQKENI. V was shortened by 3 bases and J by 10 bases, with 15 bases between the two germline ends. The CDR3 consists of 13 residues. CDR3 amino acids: CASSPTQGGAYTF. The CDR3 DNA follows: TGTGCCAGCTCACCCACCCAGGGAGGGGCCTACACCTTC.

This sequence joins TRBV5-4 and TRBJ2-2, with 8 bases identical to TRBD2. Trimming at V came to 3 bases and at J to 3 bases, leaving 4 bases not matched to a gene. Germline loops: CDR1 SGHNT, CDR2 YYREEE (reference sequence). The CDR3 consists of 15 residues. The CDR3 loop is CASSYGGADTGELFF. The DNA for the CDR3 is TGTGCCAGCAGCTACGGGGGGGCGGACACCGGGGAGCTGTTTTTT.

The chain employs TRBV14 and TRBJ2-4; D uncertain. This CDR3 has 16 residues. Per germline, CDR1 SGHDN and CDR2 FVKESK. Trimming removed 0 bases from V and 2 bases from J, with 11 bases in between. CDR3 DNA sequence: TGTGCCAGCAGCCAAGAGGAAGCCGGATCCAAAAACATTCAGTACTTC. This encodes CASSQEEAGSKNIQYF.

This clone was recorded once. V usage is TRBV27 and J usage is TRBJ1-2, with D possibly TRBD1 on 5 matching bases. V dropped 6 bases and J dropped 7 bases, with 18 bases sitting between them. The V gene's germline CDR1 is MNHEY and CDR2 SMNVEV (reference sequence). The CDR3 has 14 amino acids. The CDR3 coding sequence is TGTGCCAGCAGAAACCTCGACAGCCTTGCTGGCTACACCTTC. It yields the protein CASRNLDSLAGYTF.

In nucleotides, the CDR3 is TGCGCCAGCAGCCAAGTGCTAGTGGCCGGGGAGGACAATGAGCAGTTCTTC. Its protein is CASSQVLVAGEDNEQFF. The rearrangement links TRBV4-1 to TRBJ2-1; D is perhaps TRBD2 (6 bases). Deletions cut 1 base from V and 5 bases from J, with 18 bases between. The CDR3 covers 17 residues. Per germline, CDR1 MGHRA and CDR2 YSYEKL.

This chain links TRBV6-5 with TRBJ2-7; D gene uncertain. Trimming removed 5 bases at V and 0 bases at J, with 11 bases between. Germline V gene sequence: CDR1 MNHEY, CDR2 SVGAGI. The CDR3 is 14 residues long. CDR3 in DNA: TGTGCCAGCAGTATGGCTAGGACCTCCTACGAGCAGTACTTC. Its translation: CASSMARTSYEQYF.

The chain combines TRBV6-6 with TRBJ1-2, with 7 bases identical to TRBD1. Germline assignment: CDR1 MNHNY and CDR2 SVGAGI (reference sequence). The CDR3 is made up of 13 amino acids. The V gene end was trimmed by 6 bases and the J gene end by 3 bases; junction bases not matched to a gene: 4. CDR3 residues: CASSQGGDYGYTF. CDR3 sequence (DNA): TGTGCCAGCAGCCAGGGGGGGGACTATGGCTACACCTTC.